This TCR beta chain emerged from a study of cytomegalovirus exposure and HLA in healthy donors. This clone has only one observation. The study ran its PCR with 60 Vbeta and 13 Jbeta primers. Sequencing used immunoSEQ multiplex PCR; TCRdb keeps in-frame clones, though not all of them. The table includes some 100,000 clones, roughly three quarters detected once. In nominal health when sampled, donors likely had unrecorded immune exposures nonetheless. This CDR3 region has 13 residues. The germline V gene has CDR1 LNHDA and CDR2 SQIVND (reference sequence). V was shortened by 6 bases and J by 2 bases, with 9 bases between the two germline ends.

The chain uses TRBV19 and TRBJ2-3, with D possibly matching TRBD2 (5 bases). The material sequenced was PBMCs. This clonotype originated in a man aged 45-60 years in good health and CMV-seropositive. CDR3 coding DNA: TGTGCCAGTAGGGACTCTCCCACAGATACGCAGTATTTT. Protein product: CASRDSPTDTQYF. Based on the CDR3 plus reference TRBV19 and TRBJ2-3, the full variable domain is DGGITQSPKYLFRKEGQNVTLSCEQNLNHDAMYWYRQDPGQGLRLIYYSQIVNDFQKGDIAEGYSVSREKKESFPLTVTSAQKNPTAFYLCASRDSPTDTQYFGPGTRLTVL.